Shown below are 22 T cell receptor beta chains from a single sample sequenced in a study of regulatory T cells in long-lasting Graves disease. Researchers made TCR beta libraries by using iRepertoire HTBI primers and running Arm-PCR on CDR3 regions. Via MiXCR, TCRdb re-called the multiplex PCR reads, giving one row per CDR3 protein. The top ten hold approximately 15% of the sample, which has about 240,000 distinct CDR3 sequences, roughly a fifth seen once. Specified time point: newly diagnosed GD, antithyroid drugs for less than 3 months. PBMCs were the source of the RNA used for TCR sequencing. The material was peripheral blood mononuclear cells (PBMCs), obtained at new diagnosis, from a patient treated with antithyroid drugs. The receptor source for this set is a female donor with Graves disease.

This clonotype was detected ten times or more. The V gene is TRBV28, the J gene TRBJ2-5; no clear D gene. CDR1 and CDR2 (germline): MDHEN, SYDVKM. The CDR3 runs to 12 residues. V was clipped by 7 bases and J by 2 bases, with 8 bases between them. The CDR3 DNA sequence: TGTGCCAGCAAGACCCCTCAAGAGACCCAGTACTTC. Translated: CASKTPQETQYF.

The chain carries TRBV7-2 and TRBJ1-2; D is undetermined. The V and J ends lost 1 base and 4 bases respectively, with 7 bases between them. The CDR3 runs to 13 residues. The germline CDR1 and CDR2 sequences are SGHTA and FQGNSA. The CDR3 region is CASSLGDIYGYTF. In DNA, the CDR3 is TGTGCCAGCAGCTTAGGGGATATCTATGGCTACACCTTC.

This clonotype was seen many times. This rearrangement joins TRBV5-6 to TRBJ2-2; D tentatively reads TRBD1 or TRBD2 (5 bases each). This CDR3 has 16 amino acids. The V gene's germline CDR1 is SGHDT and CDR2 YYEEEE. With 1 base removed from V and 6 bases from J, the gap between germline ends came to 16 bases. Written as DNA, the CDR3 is TGTGCCAGCAGCTTGAAAGGGGAGCGGCTGCCCGGGGAGCTGTTTTTT. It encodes CASSLKGERLPGELFF.

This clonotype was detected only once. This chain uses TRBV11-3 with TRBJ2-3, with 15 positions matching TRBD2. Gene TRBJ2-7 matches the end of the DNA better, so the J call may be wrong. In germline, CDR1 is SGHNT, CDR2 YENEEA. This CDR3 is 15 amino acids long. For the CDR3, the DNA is TGTGCCTCAGGACTAGCGGGGGGGCAGTCCTACGAGCAGTACTTC. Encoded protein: CASGLAGGQSYEQYF.

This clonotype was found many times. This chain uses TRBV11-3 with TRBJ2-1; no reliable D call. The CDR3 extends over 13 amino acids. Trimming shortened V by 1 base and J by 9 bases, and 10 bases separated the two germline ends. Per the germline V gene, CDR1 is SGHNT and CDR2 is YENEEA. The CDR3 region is CASSLVPHREQFF. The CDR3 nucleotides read TGTGCCAGCAGCTTAGTCCCACACCGTGAGCAGTTCTTC. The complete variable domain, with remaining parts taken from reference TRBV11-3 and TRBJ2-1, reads EAGVVQSPRYKIIEKKQPVAFWCNPISGHNTLYWYLQNLGQGPELLIRYENEEAVDDSQLPKDRFSAERLKGVDSTLKIQPAELGDSAVYLCASSLVPHREQFFGPGTRLTVL.

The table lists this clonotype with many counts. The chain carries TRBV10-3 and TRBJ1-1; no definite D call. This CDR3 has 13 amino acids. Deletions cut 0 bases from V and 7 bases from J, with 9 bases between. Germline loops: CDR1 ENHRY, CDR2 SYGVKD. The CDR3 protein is CAISESGSSEAFF. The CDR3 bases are TGTGCCATCAGTGAGTCAGGGTCCAGTGAAGCTTTCTTT.

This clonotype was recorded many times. CDR3 residues: CASSLGLAGFFF. The CDR3 DNA reads as TGTGCCAGCAGCTTAGGACTAGCGGGATTTTTCTTC. The chain is built from TRBV7-9 and TRBJ2-1, with 11 bases identical to TRBD2. Per the germline V gene, CDR1 is SEHNR and CDR2 is FQNEAQ (reference sequence). Germline trimming cut 1 base from V and 16 bases from J; bases unmatched to any gene: 3. The CDR3 extends over 12 amino acids.

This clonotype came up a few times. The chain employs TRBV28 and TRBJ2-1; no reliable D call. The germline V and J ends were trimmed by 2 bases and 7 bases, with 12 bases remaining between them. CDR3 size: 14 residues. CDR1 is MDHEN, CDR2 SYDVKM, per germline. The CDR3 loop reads CASSLLWAVNEQFF. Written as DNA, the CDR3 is TGTGCCAGCAGTTTACTCTGGGCAGTGAATGAGCAGTTCTTC.

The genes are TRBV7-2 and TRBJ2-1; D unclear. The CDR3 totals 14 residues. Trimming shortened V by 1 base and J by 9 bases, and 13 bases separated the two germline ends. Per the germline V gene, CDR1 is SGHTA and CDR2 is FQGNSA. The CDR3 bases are TGTGCCAGCAGCTTAGTGGTAGGCCTGGGTGAGCAGTTCTTC. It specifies CASSLVVGLGEQFF. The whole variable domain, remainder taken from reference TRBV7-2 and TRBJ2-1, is GAGVSQSPSNKVTEKGKDVELRCDPISGHTALYWYRQSLGQGLEFLIYFQGNSAPDKSGLPSDRFSAERTGGSVSTLTIQRTQQEDSAVYLCASSLVVGLGEQFFGPGTRLTVL.

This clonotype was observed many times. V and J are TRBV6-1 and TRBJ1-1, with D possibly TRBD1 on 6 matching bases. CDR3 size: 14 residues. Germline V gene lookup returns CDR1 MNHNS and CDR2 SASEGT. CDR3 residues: CVIGGAVGYPEAFF. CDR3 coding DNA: TGTGTTATCGGGGGCGCAGTCGGTTACCCTGAAGCTTTCTTT.

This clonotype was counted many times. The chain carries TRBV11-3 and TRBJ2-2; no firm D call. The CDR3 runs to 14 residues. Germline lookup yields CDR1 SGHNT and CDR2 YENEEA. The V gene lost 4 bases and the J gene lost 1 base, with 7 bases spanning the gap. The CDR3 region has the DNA TGTGCCAGCAGCTGGACGGTGAACACCGGGGAGCTGTTTTTT. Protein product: CASSWTVNTGELFF.

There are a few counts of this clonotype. The CDR3 nucleotides are TGTGCCAGCAGGGACAACCAAAACAATGAGCAGTTCTTC. Encoded protein: CASRDNQNNEQFF. This chain connects TRBV6-2 or TRBV6-3 to TRBJ2-1; the D gene is possibly TRBD1 (5 bases). The CDR3 extends over 13 amino acids. V dropped 6 bases and J dropped 5 bases, with 11 bases sitting between them. In germline, CDR1 is MNHEY, CDR2 SVGEGT.

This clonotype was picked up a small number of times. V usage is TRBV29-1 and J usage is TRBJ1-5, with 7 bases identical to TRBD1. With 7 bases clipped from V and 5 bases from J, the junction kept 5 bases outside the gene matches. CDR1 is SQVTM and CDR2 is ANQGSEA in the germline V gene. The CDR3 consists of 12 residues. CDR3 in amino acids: CSASDRDQPQHF. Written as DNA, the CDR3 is TGCAGCGCCTCCGACAGGGATCAGCCCCAGCATTTT.

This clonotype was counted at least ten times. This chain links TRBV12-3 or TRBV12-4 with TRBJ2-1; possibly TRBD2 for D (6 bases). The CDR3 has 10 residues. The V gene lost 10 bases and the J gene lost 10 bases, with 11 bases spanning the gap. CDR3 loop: CATRGGEQFF. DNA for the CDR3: TGTGCCACCCGTGGGGGGGAGCAGTTCTTC.

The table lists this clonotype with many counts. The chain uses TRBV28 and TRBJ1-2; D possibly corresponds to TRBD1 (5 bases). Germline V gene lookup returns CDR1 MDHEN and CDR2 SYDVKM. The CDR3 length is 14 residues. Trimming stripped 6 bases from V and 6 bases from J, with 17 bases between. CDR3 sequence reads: CASSRARGRDGYTF. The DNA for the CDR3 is TGTGCCAGCAGCCGGGCCCGGGGGAGGGATGGCTACACCTTC.

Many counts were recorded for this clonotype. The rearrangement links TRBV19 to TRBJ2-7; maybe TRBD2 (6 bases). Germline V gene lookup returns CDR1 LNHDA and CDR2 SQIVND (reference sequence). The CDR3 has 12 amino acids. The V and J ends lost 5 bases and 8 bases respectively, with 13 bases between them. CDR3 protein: CASSVGLAQQYF. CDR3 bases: TGTGCCAGTAGTGTGGGACTCGCCCAGCAGTACTTC.

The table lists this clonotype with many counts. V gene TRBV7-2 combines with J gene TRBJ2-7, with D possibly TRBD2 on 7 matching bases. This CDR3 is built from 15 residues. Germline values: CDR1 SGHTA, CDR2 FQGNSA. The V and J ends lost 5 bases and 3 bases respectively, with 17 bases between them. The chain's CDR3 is CASSPKRGADYEQYF. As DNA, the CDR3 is TGTGCCAGCAGCCCAAAACGGGGGGCGGACTACGAGCAGTACTTC.

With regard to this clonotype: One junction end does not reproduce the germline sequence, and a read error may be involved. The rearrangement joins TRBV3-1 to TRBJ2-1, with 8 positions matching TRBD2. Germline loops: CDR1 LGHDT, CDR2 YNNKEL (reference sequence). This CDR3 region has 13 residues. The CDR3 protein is CASSQVTGRGGYF. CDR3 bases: TGTGCCAGCAGCCAAGTCACGGGCCGGGGGGGCTACTTC.

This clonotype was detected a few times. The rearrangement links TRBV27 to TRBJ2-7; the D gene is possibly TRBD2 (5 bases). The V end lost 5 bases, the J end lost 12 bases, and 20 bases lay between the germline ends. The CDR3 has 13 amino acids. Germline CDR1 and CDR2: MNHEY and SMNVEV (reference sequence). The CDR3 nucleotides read TGTGCCAGCAGTCTCCACCGTGAGCGGCAGCCGTACTTC. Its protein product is CASSLHRERQPYF.

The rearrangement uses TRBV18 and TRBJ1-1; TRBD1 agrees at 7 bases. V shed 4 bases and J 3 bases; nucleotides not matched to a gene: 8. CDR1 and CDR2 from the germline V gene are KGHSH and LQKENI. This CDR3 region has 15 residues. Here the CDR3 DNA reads TGTGCCAGCTCACGGGACTTTGGACAGGACACTGAAGCTTTCTTT. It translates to CASSRDFGQDTEAFF. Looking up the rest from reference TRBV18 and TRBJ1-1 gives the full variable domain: NAGVMQNPRHLVRRRGQEARLRCSPMKGHSHVYWYRQLPEEGLKFMVYLQKENIIDESGMPKERFSAEFPKEGPSILRIQQVVRGDSAAYFCASSRDFGQDTEAFFGQGTRLTVV.

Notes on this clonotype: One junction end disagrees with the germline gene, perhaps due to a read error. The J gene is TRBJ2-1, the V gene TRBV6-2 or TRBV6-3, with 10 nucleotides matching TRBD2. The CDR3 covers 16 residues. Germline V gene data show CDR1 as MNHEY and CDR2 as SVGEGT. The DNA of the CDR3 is TGTGCCAGCAGTTATTCCGGACTAGCGGCTCAAGAGACCCAGCACTTC. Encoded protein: CASSYSGLAAQETQHF.

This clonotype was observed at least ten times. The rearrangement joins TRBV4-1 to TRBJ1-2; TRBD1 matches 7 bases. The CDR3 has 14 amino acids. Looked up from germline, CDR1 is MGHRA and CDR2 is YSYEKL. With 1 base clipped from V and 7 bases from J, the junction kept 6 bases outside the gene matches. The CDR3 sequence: CASSQGQGTSGYTF. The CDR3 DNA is TGCGCCAGCAGCCAAGGACAGGGCACATCTGGCTACACCTTC.